By share, the clone carrying this T cell receptor (beta chain) ranks as medium-sized. This sample stems from a study of graft-versus-host responses after intestinal transplantation. Study-level information: Anti-thymocyte globulin induction preceded approximately three years of tacrolimus and steroid maintenance in all recipients.

The protocol was immunoSEQ multiplex PCR, while the TCRdb copy is restricted to in-frame clones and leaves out a portion. The data hold some 4,000 clones, with less than 30% observed a single time. Material: alloreactive CD4+ T cells from a mixed lymphocyte reaction culture, obtained before transplantation. The subset is: CFSE-low proliferating T cells sorted from roughly six-day pre-transplant mixed lymphocyte reaction (GvH or HvG direction). This sequence originates from a human patient who was an organ donor for intestinal transplantation.

The CDR3 sequence is CASRSREFTEAFF. The CDR3 DNA is TGTGCCAGCAGGAGCAGGGAGTTCACTGAAGCTTTCTTT. This sequence joins TRBV6-6 and TRBJ1-1; TRBD1 is a possible D gene (5 bases). Germline CDR1 and CDR2: MNHNY and SVGAGI (reference sequence). The CDR3 runs 13 residues. V lost 6 bases to trimming and J lost 4 bases, with 12 bases between them.